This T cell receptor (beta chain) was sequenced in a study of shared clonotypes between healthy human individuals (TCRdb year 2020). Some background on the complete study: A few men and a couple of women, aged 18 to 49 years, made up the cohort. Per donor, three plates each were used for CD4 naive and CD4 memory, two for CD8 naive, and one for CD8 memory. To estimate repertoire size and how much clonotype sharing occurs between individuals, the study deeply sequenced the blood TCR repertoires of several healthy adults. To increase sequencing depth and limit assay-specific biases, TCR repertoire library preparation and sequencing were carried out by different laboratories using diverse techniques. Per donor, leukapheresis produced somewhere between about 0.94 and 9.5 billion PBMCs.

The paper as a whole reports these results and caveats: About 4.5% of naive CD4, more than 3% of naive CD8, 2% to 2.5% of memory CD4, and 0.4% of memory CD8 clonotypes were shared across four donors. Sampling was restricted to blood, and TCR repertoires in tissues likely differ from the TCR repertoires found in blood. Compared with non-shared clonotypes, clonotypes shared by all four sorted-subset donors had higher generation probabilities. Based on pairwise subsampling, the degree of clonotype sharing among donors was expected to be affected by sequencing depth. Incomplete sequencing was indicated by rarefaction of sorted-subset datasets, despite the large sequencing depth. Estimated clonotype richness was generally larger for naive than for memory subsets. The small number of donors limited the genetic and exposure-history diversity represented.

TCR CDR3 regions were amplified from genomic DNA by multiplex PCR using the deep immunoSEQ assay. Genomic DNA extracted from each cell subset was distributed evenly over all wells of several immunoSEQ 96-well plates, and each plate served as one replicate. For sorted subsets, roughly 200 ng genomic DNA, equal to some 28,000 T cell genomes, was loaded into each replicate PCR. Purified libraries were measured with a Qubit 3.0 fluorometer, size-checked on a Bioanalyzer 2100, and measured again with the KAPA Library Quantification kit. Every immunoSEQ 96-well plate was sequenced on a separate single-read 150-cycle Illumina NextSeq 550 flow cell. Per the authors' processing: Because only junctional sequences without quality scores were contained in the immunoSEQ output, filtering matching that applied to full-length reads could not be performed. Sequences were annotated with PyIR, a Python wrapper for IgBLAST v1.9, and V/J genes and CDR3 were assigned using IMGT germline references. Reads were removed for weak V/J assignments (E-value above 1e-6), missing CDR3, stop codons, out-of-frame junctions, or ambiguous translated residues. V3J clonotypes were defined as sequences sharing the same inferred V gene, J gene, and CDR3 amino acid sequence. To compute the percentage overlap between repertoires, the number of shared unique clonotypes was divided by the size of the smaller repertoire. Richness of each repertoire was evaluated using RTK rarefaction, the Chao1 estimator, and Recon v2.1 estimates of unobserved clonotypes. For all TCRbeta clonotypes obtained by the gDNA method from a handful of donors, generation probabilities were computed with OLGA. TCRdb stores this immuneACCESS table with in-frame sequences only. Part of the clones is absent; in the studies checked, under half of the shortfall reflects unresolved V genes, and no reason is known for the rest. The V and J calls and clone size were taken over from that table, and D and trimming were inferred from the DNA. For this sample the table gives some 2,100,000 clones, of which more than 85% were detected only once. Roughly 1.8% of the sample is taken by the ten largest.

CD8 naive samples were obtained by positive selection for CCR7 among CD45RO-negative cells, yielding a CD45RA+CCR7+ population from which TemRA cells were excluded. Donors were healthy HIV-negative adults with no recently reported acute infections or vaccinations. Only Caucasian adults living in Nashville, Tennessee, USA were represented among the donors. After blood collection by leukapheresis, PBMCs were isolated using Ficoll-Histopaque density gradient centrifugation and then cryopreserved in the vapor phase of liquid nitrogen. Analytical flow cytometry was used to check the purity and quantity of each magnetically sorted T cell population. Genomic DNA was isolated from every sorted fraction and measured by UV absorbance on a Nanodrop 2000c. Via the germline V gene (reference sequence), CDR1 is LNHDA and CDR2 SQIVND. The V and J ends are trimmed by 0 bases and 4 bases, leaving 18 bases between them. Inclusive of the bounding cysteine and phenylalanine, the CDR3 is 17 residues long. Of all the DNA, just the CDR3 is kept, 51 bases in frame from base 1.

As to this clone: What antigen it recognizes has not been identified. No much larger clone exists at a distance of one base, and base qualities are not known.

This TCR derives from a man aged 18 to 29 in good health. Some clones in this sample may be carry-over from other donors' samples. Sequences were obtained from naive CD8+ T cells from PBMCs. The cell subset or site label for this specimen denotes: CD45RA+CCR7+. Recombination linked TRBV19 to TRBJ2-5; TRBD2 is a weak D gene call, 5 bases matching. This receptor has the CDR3 CASSIEVASVGGETQYF. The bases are TGTGCCAGTAGTATAGAGGTAGCGAGCGTTGGTGGAGAGACCCAGTACTTC.